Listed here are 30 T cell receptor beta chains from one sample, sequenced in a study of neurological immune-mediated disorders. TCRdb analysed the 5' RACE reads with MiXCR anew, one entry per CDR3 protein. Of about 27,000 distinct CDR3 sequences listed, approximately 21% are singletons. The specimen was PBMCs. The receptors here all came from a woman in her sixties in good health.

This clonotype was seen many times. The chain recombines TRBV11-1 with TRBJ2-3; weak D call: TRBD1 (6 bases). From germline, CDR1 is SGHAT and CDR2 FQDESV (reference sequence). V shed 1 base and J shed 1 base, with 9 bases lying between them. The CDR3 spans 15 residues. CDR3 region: CASSLEGVGTDTQYF. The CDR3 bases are TGTGCCAGCAGCTTAGAGGGGGTAGGCACAGATACGCAGTATTTT.

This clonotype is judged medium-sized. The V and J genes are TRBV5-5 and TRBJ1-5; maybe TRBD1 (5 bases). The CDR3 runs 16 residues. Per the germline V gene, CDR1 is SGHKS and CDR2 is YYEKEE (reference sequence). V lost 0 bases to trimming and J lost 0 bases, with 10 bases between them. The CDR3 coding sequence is TGTGCCAGCAGCTTGGCCGGGCAGGGTAGCAATCAGCCCCAGCATTTT. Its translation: CASSLAGQGSNQPQHF.

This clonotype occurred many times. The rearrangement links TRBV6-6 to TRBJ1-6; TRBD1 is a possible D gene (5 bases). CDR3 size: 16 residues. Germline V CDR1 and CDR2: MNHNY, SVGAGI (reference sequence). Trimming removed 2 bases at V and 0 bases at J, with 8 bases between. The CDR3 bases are TGTGCCAGCAGTTACGGGGGGAGCTCCTATAATTCACCCCTCCACTTT. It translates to CASSYGGSSYNSPLHF.

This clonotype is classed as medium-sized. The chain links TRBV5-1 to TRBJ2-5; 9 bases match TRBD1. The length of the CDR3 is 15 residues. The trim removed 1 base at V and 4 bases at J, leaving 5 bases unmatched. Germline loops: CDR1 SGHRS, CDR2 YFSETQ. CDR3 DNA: TGCGCCAGCAGCTTGCCGGGACAGGGCCCAGAGACCCAGTACTTC. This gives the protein CASSLPGQGPETQYF. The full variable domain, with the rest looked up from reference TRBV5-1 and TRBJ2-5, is KAGVTQTPRYLIKTRGQQVTLSCSPISGHRSVSWYQQTPGQGLQFLFEYFSETQRNKGNFPGRFSGRQFSNSRSEMNVSTLELGDSALYLCASSLPGQGPETQYFGPGTRLLVL.

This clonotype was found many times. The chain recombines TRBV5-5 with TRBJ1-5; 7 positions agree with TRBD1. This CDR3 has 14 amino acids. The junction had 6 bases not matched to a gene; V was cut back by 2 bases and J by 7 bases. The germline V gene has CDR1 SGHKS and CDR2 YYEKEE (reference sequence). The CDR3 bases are TGTGCCAGCAGCTTTGACAGGGCGACGCAGCCCCAGCATTTT. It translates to CASSFDRATQPQHF.

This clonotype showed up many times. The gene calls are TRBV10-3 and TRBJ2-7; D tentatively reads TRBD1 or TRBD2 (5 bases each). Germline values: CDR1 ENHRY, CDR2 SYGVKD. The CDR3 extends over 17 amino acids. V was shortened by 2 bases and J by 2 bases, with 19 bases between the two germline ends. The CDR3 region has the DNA TGTGCCATCAGTGAGCACCTCGGGGCAGATATAGCCTACGAGCAGTACTTC. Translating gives CAISEHLGADIAYEQYF.

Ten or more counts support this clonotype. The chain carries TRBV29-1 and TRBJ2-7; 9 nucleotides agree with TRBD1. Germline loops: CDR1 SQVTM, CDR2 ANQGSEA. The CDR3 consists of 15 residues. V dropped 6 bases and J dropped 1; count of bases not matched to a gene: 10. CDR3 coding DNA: TGCAGCGTCACCTACTTGGGACAGGGTTCCTACGAGCAGTACTTC. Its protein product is CSVTYLGQGSYEQYF.

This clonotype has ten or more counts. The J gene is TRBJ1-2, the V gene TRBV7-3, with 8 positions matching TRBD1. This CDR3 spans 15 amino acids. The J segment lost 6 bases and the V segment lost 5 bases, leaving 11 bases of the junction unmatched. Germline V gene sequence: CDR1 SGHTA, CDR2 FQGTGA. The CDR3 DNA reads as TGTGCCAGCAGCCTCCAGGCCAGGGGGCTTGATGGCTACACCTTC. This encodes CASSLQARGLDGYTF.

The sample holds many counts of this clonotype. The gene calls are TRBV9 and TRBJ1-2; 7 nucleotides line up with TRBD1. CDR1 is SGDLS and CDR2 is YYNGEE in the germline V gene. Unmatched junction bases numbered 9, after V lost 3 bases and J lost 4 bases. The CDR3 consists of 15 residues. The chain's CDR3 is CASSAGTESIYGYTF. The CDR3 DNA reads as TGTGCCAGCAGCGCCGGGACAGAGAGTATCTATGGCTACACCTTC.

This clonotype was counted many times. CDR3: CASSEIPGQGNYGYTF. DNA of the CDR3: TGTGCCAGCAGTGAAATACCGGGACAGGGGAACTATGGCTACACCTTC. This chain uses TRBV6-1 with TRBJ1-2; 10 bases align to TRBD1. Unmatched junction bases numbered 5, after V lost 2 bases and J lost 2 bases. Germline V gene data show CDR1 as MNHNS and CDR2 as SASEGT. The CDR3 has 16 amino acids.

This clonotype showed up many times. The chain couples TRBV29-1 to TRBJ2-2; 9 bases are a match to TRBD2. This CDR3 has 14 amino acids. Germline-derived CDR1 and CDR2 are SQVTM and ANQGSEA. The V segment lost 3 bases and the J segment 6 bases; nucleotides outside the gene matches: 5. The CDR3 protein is CSVDLAGNSGELFF. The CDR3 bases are TGCAGCGTTGACCTAGCGGGAAATTCCGGGGAGCTGTTTTTT.

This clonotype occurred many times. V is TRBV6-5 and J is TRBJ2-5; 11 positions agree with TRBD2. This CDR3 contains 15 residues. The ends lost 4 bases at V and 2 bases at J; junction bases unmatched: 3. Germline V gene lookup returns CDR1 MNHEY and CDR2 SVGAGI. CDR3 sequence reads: CASSLAGGIQETQYF. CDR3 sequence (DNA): TGTGCCAGCAGTTTAGCGGGGGGGATTCAAGAGACCCAGTACTTC.

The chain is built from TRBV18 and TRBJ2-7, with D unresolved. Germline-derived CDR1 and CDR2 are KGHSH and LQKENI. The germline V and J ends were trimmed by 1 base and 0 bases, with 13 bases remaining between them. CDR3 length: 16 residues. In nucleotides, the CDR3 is TGTGCCAGCTCACCACTTATGCAAGGAATCTCCTACGAGCAGTACTTC. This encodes CASSPLMQGISYEQYF.

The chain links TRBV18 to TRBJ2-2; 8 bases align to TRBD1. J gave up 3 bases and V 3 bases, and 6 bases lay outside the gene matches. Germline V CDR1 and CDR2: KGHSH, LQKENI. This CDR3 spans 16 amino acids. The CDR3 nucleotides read TGTGCCAGCTCACCTGTCCCGGACAGGGACACCGGGGAGCTGTTTTTT. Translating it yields CASSPVPDRDTGELFF.

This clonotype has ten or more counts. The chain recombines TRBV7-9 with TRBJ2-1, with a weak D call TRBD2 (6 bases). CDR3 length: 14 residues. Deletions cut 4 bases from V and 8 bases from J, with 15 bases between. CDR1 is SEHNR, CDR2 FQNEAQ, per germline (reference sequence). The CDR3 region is CASSWPGEVDEQFF. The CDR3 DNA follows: TGTGCCAGCAGCTGGCCGGGGGAGGTCGATGAGCAGTTCTTC.

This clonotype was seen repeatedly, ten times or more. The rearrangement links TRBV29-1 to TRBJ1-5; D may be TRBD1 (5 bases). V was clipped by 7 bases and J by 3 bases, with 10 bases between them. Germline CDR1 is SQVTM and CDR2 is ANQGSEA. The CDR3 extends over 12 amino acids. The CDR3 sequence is CSAGGANQPQHF. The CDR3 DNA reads TGCAGCGCCGGCGGGGCCAATCAGCCCCAGCATTTT.

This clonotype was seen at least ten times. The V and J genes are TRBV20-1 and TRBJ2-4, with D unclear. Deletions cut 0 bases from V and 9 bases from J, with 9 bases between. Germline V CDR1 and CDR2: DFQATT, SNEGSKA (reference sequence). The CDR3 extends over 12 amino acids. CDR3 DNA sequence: TGCAGTGCTAGAGATCCCTGGGGCATTCAGTACTTC. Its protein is CSARDPWGIQYF.

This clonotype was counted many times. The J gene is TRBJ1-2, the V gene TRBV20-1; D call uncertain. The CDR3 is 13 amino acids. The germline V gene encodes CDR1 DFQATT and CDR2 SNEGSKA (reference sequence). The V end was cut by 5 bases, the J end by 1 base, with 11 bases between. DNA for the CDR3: TGCAGTGCTCCCTTGGAGGTTAACTATGGCTACACCTTC. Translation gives CSAPLEVNYGYTF.

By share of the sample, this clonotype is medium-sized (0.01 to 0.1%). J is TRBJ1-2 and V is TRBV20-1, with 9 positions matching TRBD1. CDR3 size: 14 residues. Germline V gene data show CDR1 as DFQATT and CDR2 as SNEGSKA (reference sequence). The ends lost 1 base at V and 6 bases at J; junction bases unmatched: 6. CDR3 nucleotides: TGCAGTGCTAGAGGGGACAGGGAGGAGGATGGCTACACCTTC. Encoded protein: CSARGDREEDGYTF.

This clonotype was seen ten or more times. CDR3 DNA sequence: TGTGCCAGTAGTCCCGCCGTAGACGGCTACACCTTC. Translation: CASSPAVDGYTF. The rearrangement links TRBV28 to TRBJ1-2; D is undetermined. Germline V gives CDR1 MDHEN, CDR2 SYDVKM. The CDR3 extends over 12 amino acids. V lost 9 bases and J lost 8, with 16 bases in between.

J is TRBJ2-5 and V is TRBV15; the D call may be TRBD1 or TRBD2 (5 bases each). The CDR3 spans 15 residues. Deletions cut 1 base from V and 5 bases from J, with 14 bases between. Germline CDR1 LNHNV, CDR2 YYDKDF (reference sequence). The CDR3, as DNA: TGTGCCACCAGCAGAGTCACGGGGCAGGCCGAGACCCAGTACTTC. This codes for CATSRVTGQAETQYF.

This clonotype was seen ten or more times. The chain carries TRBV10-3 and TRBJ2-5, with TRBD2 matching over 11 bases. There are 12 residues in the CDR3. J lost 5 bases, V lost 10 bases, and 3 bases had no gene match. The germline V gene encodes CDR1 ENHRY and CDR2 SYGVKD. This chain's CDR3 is CASRTSGETQYF. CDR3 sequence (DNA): TGTGCCAGCCGGACTAGCGGGGAGACCCAGTACTTC.

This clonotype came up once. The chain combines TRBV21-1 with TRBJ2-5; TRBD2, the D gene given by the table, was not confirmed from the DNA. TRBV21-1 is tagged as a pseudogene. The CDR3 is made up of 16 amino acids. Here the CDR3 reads CASRGALAGSQETQYF. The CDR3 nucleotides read TGTGCCAGCAGAGGGGCGCTAGCGGGTTCTCAAGAGACCCAGTACTTC.

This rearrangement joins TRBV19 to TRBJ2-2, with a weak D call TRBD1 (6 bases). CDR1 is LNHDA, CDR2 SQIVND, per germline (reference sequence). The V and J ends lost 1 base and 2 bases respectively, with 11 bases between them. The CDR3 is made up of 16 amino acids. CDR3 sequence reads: CASSIGPGANTGELFF. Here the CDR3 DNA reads TGTGCCAGTAGTATAGGTCCAGGGGCTAACACCGGGGAGCTGTTTTTT.

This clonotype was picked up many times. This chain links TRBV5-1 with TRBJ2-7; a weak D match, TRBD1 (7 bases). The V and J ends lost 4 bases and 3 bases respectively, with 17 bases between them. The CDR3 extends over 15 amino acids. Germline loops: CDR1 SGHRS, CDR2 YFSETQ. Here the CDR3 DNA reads TGCGCCAGCAGCCTGGAGGGGGCGGTGGGCTACGAGCAGTACTTC. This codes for CASSLEGAVGYEQYF.

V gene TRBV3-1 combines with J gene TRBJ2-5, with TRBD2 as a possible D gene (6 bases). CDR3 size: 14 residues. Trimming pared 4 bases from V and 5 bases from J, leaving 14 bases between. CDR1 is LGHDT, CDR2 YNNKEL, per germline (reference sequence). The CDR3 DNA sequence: TGTGCCAGCAGCCCCCTGGGGAGGATTGAGACCCAGTACTTC. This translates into CASSPLGRIETQYF.

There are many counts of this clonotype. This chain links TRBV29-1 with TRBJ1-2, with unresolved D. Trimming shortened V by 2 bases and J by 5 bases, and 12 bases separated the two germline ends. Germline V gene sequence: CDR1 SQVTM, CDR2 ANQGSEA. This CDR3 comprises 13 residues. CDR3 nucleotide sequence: TGCAGCGTTGAAATCGGCGGAGGATATGGCTACACCTTC. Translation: CSVEIGGGYGYTF.

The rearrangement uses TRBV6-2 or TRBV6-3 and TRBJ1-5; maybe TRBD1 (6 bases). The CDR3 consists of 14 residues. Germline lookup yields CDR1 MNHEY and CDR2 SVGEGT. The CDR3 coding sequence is TGTGCTAGCGTTTCAACAGGGTTAGGTCAGCCCCAGCATTTT. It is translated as CASVSTGLGQPQHF.

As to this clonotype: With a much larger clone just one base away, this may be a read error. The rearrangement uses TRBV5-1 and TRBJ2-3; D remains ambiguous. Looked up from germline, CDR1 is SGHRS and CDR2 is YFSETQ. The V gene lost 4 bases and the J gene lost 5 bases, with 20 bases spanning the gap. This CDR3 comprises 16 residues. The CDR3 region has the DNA TGCGCCAGCAGCCTGGCCCAGAGCATGGCCATAGATACGCAGTATTTT. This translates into CASSLAQSMAIDTQYF.

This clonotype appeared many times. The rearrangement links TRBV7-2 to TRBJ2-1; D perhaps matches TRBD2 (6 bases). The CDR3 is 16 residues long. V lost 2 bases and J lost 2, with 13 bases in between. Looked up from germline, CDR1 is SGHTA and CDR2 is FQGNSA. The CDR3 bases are TGTGCCAGCAGCTTACCTAGCGCTACGACCTACAATGAGCAGTTCTTC. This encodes CASSLPSATTYNEQFF.